A selection of T cell receptor beta chains follows, all from one sample in a study of human T cells and chemical hapten exposure. TCRdb reprocessed the RACE reads via MiXCR and lists one record per CDR3 protein. The table records approximately 60,000 distinct CDR3 sequences, 11% of them present only once. Material: whole blood, obtained in connection with sensitization to the hapten diphenylcyclopropenone (DPC). The receptors derive from a woman aged 25 to 39 with alopecia areata. Some clones in this sample may be carry-over from other donors' samples. CDR3s leave out the opening cysteine and the closing phenylalanine or tryptophan.

>TRBV6-2/TRBV6-3|TRBJ2-1
ASSYLRGEQF
>TRBV5-1|TRBJ2-3
ASSLYRGSDTQY
>TRBV29-1|TRBJ2-3
SNRDSTDTQY
>TRBV5-4|TRBJ2-3
ASSPASGSPDTQY
>TRBV10-2|TRBJ1-2
ASTTGTYYGYT
>TRBV6-2/TRBV6-3|TRBJ2-7
ASTLGGTSTYEQY
>TRBV7-2|TRBJ2-4
ASSSPTGLAQLAKNIQY
>TRBV2|TRBJ2-5
ASRVGQLQETQY
>TRBV6-2/TRBV6-3|TRBJ2-3
ASRFGLTDTQY
>TRBV7-6|TRBJ2-3
ASSFSSGSRDTQY